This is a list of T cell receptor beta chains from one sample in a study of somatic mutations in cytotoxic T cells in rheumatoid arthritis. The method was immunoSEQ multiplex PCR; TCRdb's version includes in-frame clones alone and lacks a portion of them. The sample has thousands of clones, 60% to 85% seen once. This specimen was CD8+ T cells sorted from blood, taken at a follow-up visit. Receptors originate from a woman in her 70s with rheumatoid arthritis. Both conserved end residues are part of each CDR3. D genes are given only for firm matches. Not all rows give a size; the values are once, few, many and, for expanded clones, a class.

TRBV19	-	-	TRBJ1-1	TGTGCCAGTAGTATGATGGGGTCGGGGGGAGGGAACACTGAAGCTTTCTTT	CASSMMGSGGGNTEAFF
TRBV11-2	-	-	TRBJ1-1	TGTGCCAGCAGGTCCAAGGAAGGGGGAATTGAAGCTTTCTTT	CASRSKEGGIEAFF
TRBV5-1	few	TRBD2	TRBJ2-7	TGCGCCAGCAGCCTGGGACTAGCGGGGGGCCTTTCCTACGAGCAGTACTTC	CASSLGLAGGLSYEQYF
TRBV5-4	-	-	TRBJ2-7	TGTGCCAGCAGCTCCCGGTGGCAGGAGGGCGACGAGCAGTACTTC	CASSSRWQEGDEQYF
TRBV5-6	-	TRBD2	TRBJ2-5	TGTGCCAGCAGCCCCACCCCCGGGGGGGAGACCCAGTACTTC	CASSPTPGGETQYF
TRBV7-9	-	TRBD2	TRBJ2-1	TGTGCCAGCAGCTTGATGAGCGGGAACGATGAGCAGTTCTTC	CASSLMSGNDEQFF
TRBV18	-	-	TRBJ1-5	TGTGCCAGCTCAGAGAGGGGCCCAGGGTTAAATCAGCCCCAGCATTTT	CASSERGPGLNQPQHF
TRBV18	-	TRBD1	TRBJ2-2	TGTGCCAGCTCACCCAACGACAGGGGGAGAAACACCGGGGAGCTGTTTTTT	CASSPNDRGRNTGELFF
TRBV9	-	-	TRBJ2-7	TGTGCCAGCAGCGGAGGACCGGGGTCCTACGAGCAGTACTTC	CASSGGPGSYEQYF
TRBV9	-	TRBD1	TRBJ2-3	TGTGCCAGCACAGGGGGCCGCACAGATACGCAGTATTTT	CASTGGRTDTQYF
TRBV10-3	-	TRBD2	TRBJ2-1	TGTGCCATCAGCGCGGGAGACCCCCGAAAATACAATGAGCAGTTCTTC	CAISAGDPRKYNEQFF
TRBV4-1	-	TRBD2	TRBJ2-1	TGCGCCAGCAGCCAAACATTCGGGACTAGTGCCCACAATGAGCAGTTCTTC	CASSQTFGTSAHNEQFF
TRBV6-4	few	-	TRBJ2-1	TGTGCCAGCAGCTTGACCGAGGGTAATGAGCAGTTCTTC	CASSLTEGNEQFF
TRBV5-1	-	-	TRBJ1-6	TGCGCCAGCAGCTTCAGCGGAACAAACTATAATTCACCCCTCCACTTT	CASSFSGTNYNSPLHF
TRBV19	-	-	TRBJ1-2	TGTGCCAGTAATGGAGACACCTTC	CASNGDTF
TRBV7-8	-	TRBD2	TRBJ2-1	TGTGCCAGCCGGCCTCGGGACTACAACAATGAGCAGTTCTTC	CASRPRDYNNEQFF
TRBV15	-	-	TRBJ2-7	TGTGCCACCAGCAGAGGGCCTTCCTACGAGCAGTACTTC	CATSRGPSYEQYF
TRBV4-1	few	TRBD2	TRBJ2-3	TGCGCCAGCAGCCAAGACGGGGTGGTAGCGGGGACAGATACGCAGTATTTT	CASSQDGVVAGTDTQYF
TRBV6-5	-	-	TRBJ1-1	TGTGCCAGCAGTATGGAGGGAAGGATGAACACTGAAGCTTTCTTT	CASSMEGRMNTEAFF
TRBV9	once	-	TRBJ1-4	TGTGCCAGCAGCGCTGGAGTGACAACTAATGAAAAACTGTTTTTT	CASSAGVTTNEKLFF
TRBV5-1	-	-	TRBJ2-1	TGCGCCAGCAGCTTGGGGCCCCCTAGCTGGGAAGGCAATGAGCAGTTCTTC	CASSLGPPSWEGNEQFF
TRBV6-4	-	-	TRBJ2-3	TGTGCCAGCAGTGACGGTTTGGGGCAGCCCACAGATACGCAGTATTTT	CASSDGLGQPTDTQYF
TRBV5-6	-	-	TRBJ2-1	TGTGCCAGCAGCCTTCGGGACTTGCCCTACAATGAGCAGTTCTTC	CASSLRDLPYNEQFF
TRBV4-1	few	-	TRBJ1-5	TGCGCCAGCAGCCAAGATCTTGAAAGGGGCCGCCGGGGGTCCCAGCATTTT	CASSQDLERGRRGSQHF
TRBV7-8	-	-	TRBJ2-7	TGTGCCAGCGGCGACCAGGGGCTGAACGAGCAGTACTTC	CASGDQGLNEQYF
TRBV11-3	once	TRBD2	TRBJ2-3	TGTGCCAGCAGCTTATCATCTAGCGGGGGGATTACCACAGATACGCAGTATTTT	CASSLSSSGGITTDTQYF
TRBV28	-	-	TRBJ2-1	TGTGCCAGCAGCAAGCTAAGCTCCTACAATGAGCAGTTCTTC	CASSKLSSYNEQFF
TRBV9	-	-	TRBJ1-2	TGTGCCAGCAGCGTTGGGGGATCCAACTATGGCTACACCTTC	CASSVGGSNYGYTF
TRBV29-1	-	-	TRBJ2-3	TGCAGCGTTTCCGGAGGGTTGCTTAGCACAGATACGCAGTATTTT	CSVSGGLLSTDTQYF
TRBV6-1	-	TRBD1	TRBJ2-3	TGTGCCAGCAGTGAACTGGCGGGACAGGGAAGAGATACGCAGTATTTT	CASSELAGQGRDTQYF
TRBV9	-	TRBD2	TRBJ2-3	TGTGCCAGCAGCGCCCAGTGGGCTAGCGGGACGGCAGATACGCAGTATTTT	CASSAQWASGTADTQYF
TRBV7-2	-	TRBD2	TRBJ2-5	TGTGCCAGCAGCTTATACAGCGGGGGGGAGGAGACCCAGTACTTC	CASSLYSGGEETQYF
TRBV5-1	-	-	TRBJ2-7	TGCGCCAGCAGCTTGGACGTGTACAGGGCGAACTCGTACGAGCAGTACTTC	CASSLDVYRANSYEQYF
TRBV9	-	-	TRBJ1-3	TGTGCCAGCAGCGTAGGGGTGGGTCTCTCTGGAAACACCATATATTTT	CASSVGVGLSGNTIYF
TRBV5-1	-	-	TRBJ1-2	TGCGCCAGCAGCTCGCCAGGGAAGGACTATGGCTACACCTTC	CASSSPGKDYGYTF
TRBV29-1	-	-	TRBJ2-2	TGCAGCGTTGAGTGGGCCCGGGACCGCAACACCGGGGAGCTGTTTTTT	CSVEWARDRNTGELFF
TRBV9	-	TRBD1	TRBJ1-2	TGTGCCAGCAGCGGAGGGACAGGCGAGGGGTACTATGGCTACACCTTC	CASSGGTGEGYYGYTF
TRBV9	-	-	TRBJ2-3	TGTGCCAGCAGCGTAAGTACTAGCACAGATACGCAGTATTTT	CASSVSTSTDTQYF
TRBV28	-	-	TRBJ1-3	TGTGCCAGCTCCCCCGGGGGAAACACCATATATTTT	CASSPGGNTIYF
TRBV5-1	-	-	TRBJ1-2	TGCGCCAGCACAGTGGTACGGGAGGGCAACTATGGCTACACCTTC	CASTVVREGNYGYTF
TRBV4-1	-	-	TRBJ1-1	TGCGCCAGCAGCCAAGGAAAGGTGCACACTGAAGCTTTCTTT	CASSQGKVHTEAFF
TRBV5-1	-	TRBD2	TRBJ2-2	TGCGCCAGCAGCCACGGACTAGCGGGAGAGGACACCGGGGAGCTGTTTTTT	CASSHGLAGEDTGELFF
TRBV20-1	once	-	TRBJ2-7	TGCAGTGCTCCGCGGTCCTACGAGCAGTACTTC	CSAPRSYEQYF
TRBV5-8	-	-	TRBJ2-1	TGTGCCAGCCCTACGGAACATGAGCAGTTCTTC	CASPTEHEQFF
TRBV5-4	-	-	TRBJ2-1	TGTGCCAGCAGCTTGGGGGTCGGGGCAGGGGACTCCTACAATGAGCAGTTCTTC	CASSLGVGAGDSYNEQFF
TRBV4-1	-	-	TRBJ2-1	TGCGCCAGCAGCCAAGGATCCGGGAGGCAGTTCTTC	CASSQGSGRQFF
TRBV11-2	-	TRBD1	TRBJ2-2	TGTGCCAGCAGCCCTAGGACAGGGGGCACCGGGGAGCTGTTTTTT	CASSPRTGGTGELFF
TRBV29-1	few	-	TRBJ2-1	TGCAGCGTTGTAGTTTGGAGCTTGGATGAGCAGTTCTTC	CSVVVWSLDEQFF
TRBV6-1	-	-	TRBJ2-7	TGTGCCAGCAGTACGACATTGGGCTCCTACGAGCAGTACTTC	CASSTTLGSYEQYF
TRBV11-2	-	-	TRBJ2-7	TGTGCCAGCAGCCTGACAGCGTCCTACGAGCAGTACTTC	CASSLTASYEQYF